This TCR beta chain was captured by sequencing in a study of CD8+ T cells in alopecia areata. About the research overall: Treated individuals took tofacitinib by mouth, 5 to 10 mg twice daily. Overall study results and limits: When scalp samples are sequenced, resident alphabeta T cells of normal skin are also captured.

It was from alopecia areata patients that lesional scalp punch biopsies and peripheral blood were collected. Extraction of RNA preceded its reverse transcription into cDNA, which served as the sequencing template. This table comes from immunoSEQ multiplex PCR, and its TCRdb copy is limited to in-frame clones, with some not included. The top ten clones hold roughly 15% of a sample with roughly 11,000 clones, over 60% of them seen once. A remark on this clone: Its cognate antigen is unknown.

V shed 7 bases and J shed 6 bases, with 9 bases lying between them. The CDR3 is made up of 11 amino acids. Germline loops: CDR1 MNHNY, CDR2 SVGAGI (reference sequence). Sequenced sample: skin. The chain combines TRBV6-6 with TRBJ1-1; D uncertain. The clonotype comes from a human donor with alopecia areata. CDR3 loop: CASTLPSEAFF. In nucleotides, the CDR3 is TGTGCCAGCACCCTGCCCTCTGAAGCTTTCTTT.